The text below deals with one T cell receptor beta chain. The data originate from a study of T-cell reconstitution after alpha-beta-depleted transplantation in children. Construction of the TCRbeta library involved unique molecular identifiers. TCRdb re-analysed the PCR reads in MiXCR, keeping a single row per CDR3 protein. The profile shows hundreds of thousands of distinct CDR3 sequences, about an eighth of them singletons. The V end lost 4 bases, the J end lost 1 base, and 11 bases lay between the germline ends. The CDR3 is 15 amino acids. Per germline, CDR1 MNHEY and CDR2 SVGEGT. This clonotype originated in a human donor who donated a stem cell graft to a child with Fanconi anemia. The source was PBMCs, collected from the stem cell graft. The V and J genes are TRBV6-2 or TRBV6-3 and TRBJ1-5; possibly TRBD1 for D (5 bases). The CDR3 protein is CASSSMSGSNQPQHF. CDR3 in DNA: TGTGCCAGCAGTTCGATGTCAGGGAGCAATCAGCCCCAGCATTTT.